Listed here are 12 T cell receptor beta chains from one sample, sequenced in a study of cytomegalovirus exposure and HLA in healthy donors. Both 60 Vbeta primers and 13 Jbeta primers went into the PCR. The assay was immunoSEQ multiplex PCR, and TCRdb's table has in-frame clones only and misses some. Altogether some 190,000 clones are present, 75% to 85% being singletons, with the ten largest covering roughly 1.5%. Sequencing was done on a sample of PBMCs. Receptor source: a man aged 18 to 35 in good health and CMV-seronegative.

CDR3 nucleotides: TGTGCCAGCAGTCGAACAGGGGGGTACGAGCAGTACTTC. The encoded protein is CASSRTGGYEQYF. The J gene is TRBJ2-5, the V gene TRBV27, with 8 bases aligning to TRBD1. The J call is in doubt because the DNA end fits TRBJ2-7 better. Germline CDR1 and CDR2: MNHEY and SMNVEV (reference sequence). The CDR3 extends over 13 amino acids.

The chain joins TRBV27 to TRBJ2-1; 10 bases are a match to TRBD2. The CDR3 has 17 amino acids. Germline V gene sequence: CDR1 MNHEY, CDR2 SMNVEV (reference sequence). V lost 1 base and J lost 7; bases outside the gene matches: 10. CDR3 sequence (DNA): TGTGCCAGCAGTTTATGGGGTGTGACTAGCGGGCCTAATGAGCAGTTCTTC. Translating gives CASSLWGVTSGPNEQFF.

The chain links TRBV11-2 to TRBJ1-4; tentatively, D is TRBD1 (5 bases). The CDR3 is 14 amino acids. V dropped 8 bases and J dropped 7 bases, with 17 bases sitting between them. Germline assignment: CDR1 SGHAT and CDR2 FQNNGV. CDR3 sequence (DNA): TGTGCCAGCTGCCCGAACCTCGGGGGTGAAAAACTGTTTTTT. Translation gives CASCPNLGGEKLFF.

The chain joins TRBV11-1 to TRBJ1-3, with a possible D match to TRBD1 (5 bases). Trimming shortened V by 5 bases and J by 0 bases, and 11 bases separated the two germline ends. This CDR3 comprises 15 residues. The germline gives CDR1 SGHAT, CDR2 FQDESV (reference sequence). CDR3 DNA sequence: TGTGCCAGCAGCCTTTCAGGGAACTCTGGAAACACCATATATTTT. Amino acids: CASSLSGNSGNTIYF.

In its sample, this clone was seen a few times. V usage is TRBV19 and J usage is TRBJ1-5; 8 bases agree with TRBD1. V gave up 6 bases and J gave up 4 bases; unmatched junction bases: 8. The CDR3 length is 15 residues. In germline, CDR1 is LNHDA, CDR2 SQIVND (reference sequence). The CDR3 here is CASSPVRTGNQPQHF. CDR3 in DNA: TGTGCCAGTAGCCCGGTTCGGACAGGGAATCAGCCCCAGCATTTT.

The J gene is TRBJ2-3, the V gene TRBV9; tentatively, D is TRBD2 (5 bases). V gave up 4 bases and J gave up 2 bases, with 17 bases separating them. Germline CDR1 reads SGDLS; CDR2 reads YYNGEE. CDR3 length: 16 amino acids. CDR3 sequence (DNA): TGTGCCAGCAGCCCACGGGTTAGCGCAAACACAGATACGCAGTATTTT. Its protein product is CASSPRVSANTDTQYF.

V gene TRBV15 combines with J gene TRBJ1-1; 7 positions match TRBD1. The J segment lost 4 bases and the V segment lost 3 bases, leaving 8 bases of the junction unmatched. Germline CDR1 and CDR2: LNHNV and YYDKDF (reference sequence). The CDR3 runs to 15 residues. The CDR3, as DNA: TGTGCCACCAGCAGTGGACCAGGGGGAGTCACTGAAGCTTTCTTT. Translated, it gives CATSSGPGGVTEAFF.

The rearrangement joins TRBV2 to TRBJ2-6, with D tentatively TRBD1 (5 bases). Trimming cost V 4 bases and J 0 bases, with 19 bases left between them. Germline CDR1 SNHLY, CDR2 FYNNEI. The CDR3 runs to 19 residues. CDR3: CASSGGRPQLSSGANVLTF. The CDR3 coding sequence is TGTGCCAGCAGTGGGGGCAGGCCCCAACTAAGCTCTGGGGCCAACGTCCTGACTTTC.

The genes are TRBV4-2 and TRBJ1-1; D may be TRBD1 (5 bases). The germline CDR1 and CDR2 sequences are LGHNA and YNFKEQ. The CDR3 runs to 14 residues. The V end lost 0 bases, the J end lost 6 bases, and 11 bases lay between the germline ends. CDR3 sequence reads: CASSQEGGVAEAFF. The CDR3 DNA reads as TGTGCCAGCAGCCAAGAGGGAGGGGTGGCTGAAGCTTTCTTT.

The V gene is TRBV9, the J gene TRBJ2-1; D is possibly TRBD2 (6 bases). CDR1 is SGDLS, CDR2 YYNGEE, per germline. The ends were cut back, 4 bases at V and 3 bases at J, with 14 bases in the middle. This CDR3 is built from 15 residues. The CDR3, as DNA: TGTGCCAGCAGCAGGGCGGGGCCCTACTACAATGAGCAGTTCTTC. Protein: CASSRAGPYYNEQFF.

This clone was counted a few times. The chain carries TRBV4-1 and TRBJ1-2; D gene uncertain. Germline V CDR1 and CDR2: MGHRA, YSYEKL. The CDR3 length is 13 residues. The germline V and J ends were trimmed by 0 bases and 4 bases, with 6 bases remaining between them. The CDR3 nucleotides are TGCGCCAGCAGCCAAGATCCCTTCTATGGCTACACCTTC. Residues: CASSQDPFYGYTF.

CDR3 nucleotide sequence: TGTGCCAGCAGTGAAGCGCGGGTAGATACGCAGTATTTT. This codes for CASSEARVDTQYF. The rearrangement links TRBV6-1 to TRBJ2-3, with D tentatively TRBD2 (5 bases). V was shortened by 0 bases and J by 5 bases, with 6 bases between the two germline ends. Looked up from germline, CDR1 is MNHNS and CDR2 is SASEGT. This CDR3 region has 13 residues.